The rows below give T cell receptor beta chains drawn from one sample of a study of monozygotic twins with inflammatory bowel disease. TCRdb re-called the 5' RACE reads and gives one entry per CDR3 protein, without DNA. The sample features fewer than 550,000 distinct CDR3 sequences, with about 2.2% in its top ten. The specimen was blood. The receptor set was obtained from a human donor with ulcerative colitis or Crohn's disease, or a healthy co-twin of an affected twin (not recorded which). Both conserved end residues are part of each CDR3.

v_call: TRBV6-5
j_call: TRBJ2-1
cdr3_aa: CASSYSPGQGMDEQFF

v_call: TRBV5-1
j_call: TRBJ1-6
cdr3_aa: CASRLGVPHSPLHF

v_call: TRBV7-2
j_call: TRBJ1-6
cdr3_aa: CASSTTASSYNSPLHF

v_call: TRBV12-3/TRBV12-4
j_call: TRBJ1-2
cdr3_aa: CASSLLNYGYTF

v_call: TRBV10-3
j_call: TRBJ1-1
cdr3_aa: CAISTGNTEAFF

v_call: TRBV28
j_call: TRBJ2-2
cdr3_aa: CASSPWSGAGELFF

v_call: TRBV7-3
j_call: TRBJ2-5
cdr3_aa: CASSLLGGATQETQYF

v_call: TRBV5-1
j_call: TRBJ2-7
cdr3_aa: CASSRKQGAGEQYF

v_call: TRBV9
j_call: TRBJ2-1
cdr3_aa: CASSVGVGAIASYNEQFF

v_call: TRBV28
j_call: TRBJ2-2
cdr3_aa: CASTKNTGELFF

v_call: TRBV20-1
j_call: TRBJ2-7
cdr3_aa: CSAFPPSGRAGIYEQYF

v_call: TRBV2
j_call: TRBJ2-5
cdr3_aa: CASSEKGTAQETQYF

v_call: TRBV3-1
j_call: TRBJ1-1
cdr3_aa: CASSQRAGNTEAFF

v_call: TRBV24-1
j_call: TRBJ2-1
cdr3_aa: CATRESGSSYNEQFF

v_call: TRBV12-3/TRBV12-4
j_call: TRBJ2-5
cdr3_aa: CASRTGQPKETQYF

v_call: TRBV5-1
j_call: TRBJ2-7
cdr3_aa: CASSLGGVWEQYF

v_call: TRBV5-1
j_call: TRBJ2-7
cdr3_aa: CASSLAIGTSSYEQYF

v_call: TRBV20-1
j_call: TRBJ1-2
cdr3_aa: CSASTGGDGYTF

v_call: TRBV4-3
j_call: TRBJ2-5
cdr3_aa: CASSQANTAGETQYF

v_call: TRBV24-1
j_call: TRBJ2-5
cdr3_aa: CATSELSGGRETQYF

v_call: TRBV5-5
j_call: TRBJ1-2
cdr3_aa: CASSLTRDYGYTF

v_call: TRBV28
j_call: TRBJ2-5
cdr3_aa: CASSFWTQPETQYF

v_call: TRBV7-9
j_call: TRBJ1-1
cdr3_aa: CASSRDRAGTEAFF

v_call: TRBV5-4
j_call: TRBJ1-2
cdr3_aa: CASSSPQGIGGYTF

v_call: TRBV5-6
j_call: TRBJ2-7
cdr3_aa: CASSILAGGYYEQYF

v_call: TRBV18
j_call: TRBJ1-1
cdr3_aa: CASSPLGTGRTEAFF

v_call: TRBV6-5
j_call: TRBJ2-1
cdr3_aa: CASSSKRGGPDEQFF

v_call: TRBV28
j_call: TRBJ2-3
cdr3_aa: CASSFTLLGADTQYF

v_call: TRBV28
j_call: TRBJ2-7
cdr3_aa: CASGLAYEQYF

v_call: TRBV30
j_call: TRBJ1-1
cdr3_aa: CAWTRRGANTEAFF

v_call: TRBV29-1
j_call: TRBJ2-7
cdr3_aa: CSVDTGILHEQYF

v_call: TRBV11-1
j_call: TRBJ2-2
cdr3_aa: CASSSTTSGGKNTGELFF

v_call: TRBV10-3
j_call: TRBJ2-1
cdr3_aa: CAISESVIAGAYNEQFF

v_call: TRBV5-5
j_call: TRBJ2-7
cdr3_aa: CASSFDQGAQGYEQYF

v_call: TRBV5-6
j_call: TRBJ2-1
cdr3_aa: CASSWAYEQFF

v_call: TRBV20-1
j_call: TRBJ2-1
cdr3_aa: CSAREYSSPNEQFF

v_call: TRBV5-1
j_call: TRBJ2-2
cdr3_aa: CASSPTATNTGELFF

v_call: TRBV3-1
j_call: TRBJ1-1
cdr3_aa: CASGDRNTEAFF